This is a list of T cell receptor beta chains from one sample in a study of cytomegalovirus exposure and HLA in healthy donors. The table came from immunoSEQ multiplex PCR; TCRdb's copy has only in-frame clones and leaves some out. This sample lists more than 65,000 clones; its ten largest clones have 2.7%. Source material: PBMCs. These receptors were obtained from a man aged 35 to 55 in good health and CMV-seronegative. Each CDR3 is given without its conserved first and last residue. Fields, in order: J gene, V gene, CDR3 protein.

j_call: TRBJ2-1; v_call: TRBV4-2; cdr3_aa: ASSPARASGGSNEQF
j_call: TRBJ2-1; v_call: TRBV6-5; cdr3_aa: ASSYSYGGGQHEQF
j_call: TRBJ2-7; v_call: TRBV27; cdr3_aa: ASSLGGGGGYEQY
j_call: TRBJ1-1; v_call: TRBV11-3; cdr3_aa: ASSKEGTTEAF
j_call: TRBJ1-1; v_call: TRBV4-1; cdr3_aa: ASSIGTENTEAF
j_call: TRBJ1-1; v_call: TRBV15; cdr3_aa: ATSRDPRARIMNTEAF
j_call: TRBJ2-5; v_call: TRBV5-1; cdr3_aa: ASSLDSGGDSETQY
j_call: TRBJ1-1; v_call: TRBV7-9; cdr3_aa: ASSLAAQGGTEAF
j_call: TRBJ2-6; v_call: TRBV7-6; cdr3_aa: ASSLSVAGANVLT
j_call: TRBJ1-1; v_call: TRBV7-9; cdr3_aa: ASSTDGQIEAF
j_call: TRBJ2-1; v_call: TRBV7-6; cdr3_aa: ASSYTGLAGGNFYNEQF
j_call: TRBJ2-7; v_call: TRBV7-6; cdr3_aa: ASSNRDRDEQY
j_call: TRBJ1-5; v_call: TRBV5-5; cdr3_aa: ASSDRDSNQPQH
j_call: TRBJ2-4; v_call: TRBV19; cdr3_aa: ASSNGQGKNIQY
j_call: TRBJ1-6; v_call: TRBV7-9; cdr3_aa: ASRTPGTGGNSPLH
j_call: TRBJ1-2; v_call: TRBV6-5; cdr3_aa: ASSPGRGDYGYT
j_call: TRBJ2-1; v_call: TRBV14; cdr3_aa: ASSPFLSTSGGLEQF
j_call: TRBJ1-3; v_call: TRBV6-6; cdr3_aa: ASSQGQATTGNTIY
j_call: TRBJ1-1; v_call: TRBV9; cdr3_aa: ASSVGMGGTEAF
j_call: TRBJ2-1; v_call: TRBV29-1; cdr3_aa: SVRIAPDYNEQF
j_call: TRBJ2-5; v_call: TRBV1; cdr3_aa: TSSHRGQGQY
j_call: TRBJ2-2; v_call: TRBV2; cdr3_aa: ASRRLSGGAGELF
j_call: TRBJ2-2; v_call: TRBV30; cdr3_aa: AWTGTGELF
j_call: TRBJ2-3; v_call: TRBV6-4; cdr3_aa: ASSDSGTSGADTQY
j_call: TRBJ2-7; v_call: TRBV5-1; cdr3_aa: ASSFTGGDYEQY
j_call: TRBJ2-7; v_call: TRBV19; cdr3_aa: ASSIDGRYSREQY
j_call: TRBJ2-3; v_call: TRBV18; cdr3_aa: ASSPPSSGGSDTQY
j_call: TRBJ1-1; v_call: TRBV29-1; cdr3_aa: SVGEDKPWDTEAF
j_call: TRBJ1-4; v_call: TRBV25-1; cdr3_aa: ASRDRPYEKLF
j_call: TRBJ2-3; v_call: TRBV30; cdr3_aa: AWNNGGAGDTQY
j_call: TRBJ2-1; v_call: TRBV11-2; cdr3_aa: ASSRRGAAYNEQF
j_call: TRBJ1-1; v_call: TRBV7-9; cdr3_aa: ASSIGLGGHTEAF
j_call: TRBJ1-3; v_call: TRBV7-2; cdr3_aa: ASSLRGMINTIY
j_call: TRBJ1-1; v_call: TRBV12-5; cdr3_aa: ASGLVRGTGNTEAF
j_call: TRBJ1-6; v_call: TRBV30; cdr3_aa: ACGMRARGNSPLH
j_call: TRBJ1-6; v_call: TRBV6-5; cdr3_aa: ASTSGLNNSPLH
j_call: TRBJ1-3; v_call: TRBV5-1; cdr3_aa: ASSTGQADTIY
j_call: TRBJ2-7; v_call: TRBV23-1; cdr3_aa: ASSPSPLVEQY
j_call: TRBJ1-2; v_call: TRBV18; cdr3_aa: ASSPDRPGRDYGYT
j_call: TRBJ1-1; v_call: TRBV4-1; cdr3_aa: ASSLPLTGNPEAF
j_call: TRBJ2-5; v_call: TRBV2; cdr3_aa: ASSAGLAGGTETQY
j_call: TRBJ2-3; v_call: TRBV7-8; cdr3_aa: ASSPLGTSYTQY
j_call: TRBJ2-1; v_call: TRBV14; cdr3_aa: ASSQRIRREVGEQF
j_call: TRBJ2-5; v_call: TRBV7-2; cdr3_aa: ASSSRTSGGETQY
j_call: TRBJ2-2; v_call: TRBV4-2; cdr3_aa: ASSQDLGLAGVPNTGELF
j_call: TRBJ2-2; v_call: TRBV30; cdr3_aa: AWKTGGTNTGELF
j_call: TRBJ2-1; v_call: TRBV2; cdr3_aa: ASRVGSSYNEQF
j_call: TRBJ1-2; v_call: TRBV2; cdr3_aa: ASIYGRGRVGYGYT
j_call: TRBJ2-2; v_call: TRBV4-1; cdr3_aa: ASSQEGGPNTGELF
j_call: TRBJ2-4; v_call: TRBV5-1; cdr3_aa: ASSLQGPDSSIQY
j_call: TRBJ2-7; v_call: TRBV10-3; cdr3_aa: AISVATATYEQY